The 14 T cell receptor beta chains below all came from one sample that was sequenced in a study of control samples from healthy donors and cancer patients. Only in-frame clones appear in the TCRdb table, and some are missing; sequencing was by immunoSEQ multiplex PCR. The table shows around 120,000 clones, with roughly nine tenths occurring only once. The sequenced sample was PBMCs. The source is a woman in her forties or fifties with colorectal cancer.

The chain joins TRBV3-1 (or the pseudogene TRBV3-2) to TRBJ2-5; either TRBD1 or TRBD2 may supply D (5 bases each). CDR1 is LGHDT and CDR2 is YNNKEL in the germline V gene (reference sequence). Trimming shortened V by 8 bases and J by 2 bases, and 12 bases separated the two germline ends. The CDR3 is 13 amino acids. This CDR3 reads CASRRGVQETQYF. As DNA, the CDR3 is TGTGCCAGCCGTAGGGGAGTACAAGAGACCCAGTACTTC.

Only one count was recorded for this clone. The chain is built from TRBV16 and TRBJ1-2; the D is unclear. Per the germline V gene, CDR1 is KGHSY and CDR2 is FQNENV. The CDR3 runs to 16 residues. V was cut by 0 bases and J by 8 bases, with 19 bases left in between. CDR3 in DNA: TGTGCCAGCAGCCAATCAACGTCCGGAGAAGGGTTCGGCTACACCTTC. This gives the protein CASSQSTSGEGFGYTF.

The chain has TRBV3-1 (or the pseudogene TRBV3-2) and TRBJ2-3, with a weak D call TRBD2 (6 bases). The CDR3 extends over 17 amino acids. Germline CDR1 LGHDT, CDR2 YNNKEL (reference sequence). V was pared by 0 bases and J by 1 base, with 14 bases between. The CDR3 sequence: CASSQDWRGRGTDTQYF. The CDR3 DNA reads as TGTGCCAGCAGCCAAGATTGGCGGGGAAGGGGCACAGATACGCAGTATTTT.

This chain joins TRBV4-1 and TRBJ1-1, with D perhaps matching TRBD1 (5 bases). The CDR3 spans 16 residues. The V end was cut by 4 bases, the J end by 6 bases, with 21 bases between. Looked up from germline, CDR1 is MGHRA and CDR2 is YSYEKL. The CDR3 spells CASSPKHRSPRAEAFF. The CDR3 DNA is TGCGCCAGCAGCCCAAAACACAGGTCACCAAGGGCTGAAGCTTTCTTT.

The rearrangement links TRBV3-1 (or the pseudogene TRBV3-2) to TRBJ2-5; no firm D call. V was trimmed by 1 base and J by 3 bases, leaving 15 bases between them. CDR1 and CDR2 from the germline V gene are LGHDT and YNNKEL (reference sequence). The CDR3 is made up of 16 amino acids. In DNA form, the CDR3 reads TGTGCCAGCAGCCAAGTGGTTTCCAAATTCAAAGAGACCCAGTACTTC. This translates into CASSQVVSKFKETQYF.

The genes are TRBV2 and TRBJ1-1; D is unresolved. Per germline, CDR1 SNHLY and CDR2 FYNNEI. Trimming left V 2 bases short and J 5 bases short, with 15 bases between. The CDR3 length is 15 residues. The DNA of the CDR3 is TGTGCCAGCAGTGAACTTGGGGAGGCGGGGACTGAAGCTTTCTTT. Residues: CASSELGEAGTEAFF.

The chain carries TRBV7-9 and TRBJ1-1; 12 bases are shared with TRBD1. The germline V gene has CDR1 SEHNR and CDR2 FQNEAQ (reference sequence). The CDR3 sequence is 16 residues long. The trim removed 5 bases at V and 4 bases at J, leaving 8 bases unmatched. The CDR3 sequence is CASSPGTGGLSTEAFF. The CDR3 region has the DNA TGTGCCAGCAGCCCCGGGACAGGGGGCTTGAGCACTGAAGCTTTCTTT.

By share, this clone counts as medium-sized. The J gene is TRBJ1-1, the V gene TRBV15; the D is unclear. Trimming cost V 0 bases and J 2 bases, with 7 bases left between them. The CDR3 contains 14 residues. Germline V gene data show CDR1 as LNHNV and CDR2 as YYDKDF (reference sequence). The CDR3 nucleotides are TGTGCCACCAGCAGAGATCAGGTTAACACTGAAGCTTTCTTT. Protein product: CATSRDQVNTEAFF.

The chain uses TRBV7-8 and TRBJ1-4, with TRBD1 identical over 9 bases. The germline V gene encodes CDR1 SGHVS and CDR2 FQNEAQ. V gave up 5 bases and J gave up 6 bases; unmatched junction bases: 1. The CDR3 extends over 13 amino acids. The CDR3 here is CASSRDRDEKLFF. In DNA, the CDR3 is TGTGCCAGCAGCCGGGACAGGGATGAAAAACTGTTTTTT.

This chain connects TRBV19 to TRBJ1-1; the match to TRBD1 covers 12 bases. Germline loops: CDR1 LNHDA, CDR2 SQIVND (reference sequence). This CDR3 has 15 residues. V shed 8 bases, J shed 4 bases, and the junction held 8 bases outside the gene matches. CDR3 nucleotide sequence: TGTGCCAGTGGGGTGGGGACAGGGGGCATCACTGAAGCTTTCTTT. This encodes CASGVGTGGITEAFF.

This clone was seen a single time. In nucleotides, the CDR3 is TGTGCCAGCAGTCCTCACGTGAACTATGGCTACACCTTC. Residues: CASSPHVNYGYTF. The chain recombines TRBV12-3 or TRBV12-4 with TRBJ1-2; D remains ambiguous. The V end lost 5 bases, the J end lost 2 bases, and 9 bases lay between the germline ends. This CDR3 comprises 13 residues.

This clone was observed once. The junction shows a germline mismatch at one end, possibly a read error. This chain uses TRBV29-1 with TRBJ2-2; maybe TRBD1 (5 bases). The CDR3 is 12 residues long. CDR1 is SQVTM and CDR2 is ANQGSEA in the germline V gene. The CDR3 region has the DNA TGCAGCGTTGATGGTGGGGCCGGAGAGCTGTTTTTT. Its protein is CSVDGGAGELFF.

V and J are TRBV3-1 (or the pseudogene TRBV3-2) and TRBJ2-5; D gene uncertain. CDR3 length: 14 residues. V gave up 0 bases and J gave up 5 bases, with 10 bases separating them. Looked up from germline, CDR1 is LGHDT and CDR2 is YNNKEL (reference sequence). The CDR3 bases are TGTGCCAGCAGCCAAGAGGCAGGCGCCGAGACCCAGTACTTC. Protein sequence: CASSQEAGAETQYF.

CDR3 residues: CASRSQGMGSPLHF. The CDR3 DNA is TGTGCCAGCAGGTCACAGGGCATGGGTTCACCCCTCCACTTT. The chain couples TRBV6-5 to TRBJ1-6, with D possibly being TRBD1 (6 bases). Between the trimmed V and J ends, which lost 6 bases and 9 bases, there was a span of 15 bases. The CDR3 consists of 14 residues. Germline V gives CDR1 MNHEY, CDR2 SVGAGI.